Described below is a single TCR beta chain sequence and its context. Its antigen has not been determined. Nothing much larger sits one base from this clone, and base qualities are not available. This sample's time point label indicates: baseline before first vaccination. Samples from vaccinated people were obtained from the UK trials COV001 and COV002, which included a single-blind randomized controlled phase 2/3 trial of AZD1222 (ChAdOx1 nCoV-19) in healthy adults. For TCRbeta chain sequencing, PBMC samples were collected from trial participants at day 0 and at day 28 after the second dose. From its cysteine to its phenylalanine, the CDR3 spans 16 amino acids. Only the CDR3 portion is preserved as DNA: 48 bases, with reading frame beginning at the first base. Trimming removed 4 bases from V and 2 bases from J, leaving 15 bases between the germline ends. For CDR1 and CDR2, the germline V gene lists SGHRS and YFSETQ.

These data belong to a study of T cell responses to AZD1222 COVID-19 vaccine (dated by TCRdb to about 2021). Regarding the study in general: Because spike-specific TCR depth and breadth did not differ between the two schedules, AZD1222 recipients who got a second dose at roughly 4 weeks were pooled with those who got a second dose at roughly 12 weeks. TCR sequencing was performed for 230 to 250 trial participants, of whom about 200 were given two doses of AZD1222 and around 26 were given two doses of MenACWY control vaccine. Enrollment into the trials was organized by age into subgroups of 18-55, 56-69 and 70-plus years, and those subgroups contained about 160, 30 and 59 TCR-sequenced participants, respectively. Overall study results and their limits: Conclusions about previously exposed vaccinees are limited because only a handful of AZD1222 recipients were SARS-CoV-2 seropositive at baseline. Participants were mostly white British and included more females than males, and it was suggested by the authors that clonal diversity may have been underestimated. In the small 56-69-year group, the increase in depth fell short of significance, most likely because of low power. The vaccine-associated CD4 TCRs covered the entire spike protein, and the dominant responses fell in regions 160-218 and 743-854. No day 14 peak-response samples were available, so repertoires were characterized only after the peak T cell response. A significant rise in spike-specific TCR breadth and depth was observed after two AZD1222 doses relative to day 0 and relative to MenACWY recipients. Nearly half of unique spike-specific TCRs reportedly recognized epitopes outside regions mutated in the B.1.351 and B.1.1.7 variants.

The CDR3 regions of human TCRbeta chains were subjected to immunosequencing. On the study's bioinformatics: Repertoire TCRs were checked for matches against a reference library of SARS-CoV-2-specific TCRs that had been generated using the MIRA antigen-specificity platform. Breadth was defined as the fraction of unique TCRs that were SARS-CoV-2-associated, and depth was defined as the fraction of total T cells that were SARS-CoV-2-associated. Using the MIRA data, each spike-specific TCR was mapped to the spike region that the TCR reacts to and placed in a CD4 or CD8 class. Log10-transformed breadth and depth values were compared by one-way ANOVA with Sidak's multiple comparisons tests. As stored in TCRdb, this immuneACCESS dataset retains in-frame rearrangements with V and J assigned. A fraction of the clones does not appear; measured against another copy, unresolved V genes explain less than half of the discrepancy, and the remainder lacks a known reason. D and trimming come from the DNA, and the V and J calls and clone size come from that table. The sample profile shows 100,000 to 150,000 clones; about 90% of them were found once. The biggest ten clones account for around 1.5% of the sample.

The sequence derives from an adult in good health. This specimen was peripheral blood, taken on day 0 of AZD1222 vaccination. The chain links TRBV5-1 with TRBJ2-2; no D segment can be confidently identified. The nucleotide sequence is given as TGCGCCAGCAGCCCGGCCGTAACGGATAACACCGGGGAGCTGTTTTTT. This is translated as CASSPAVTDNTGELFF.